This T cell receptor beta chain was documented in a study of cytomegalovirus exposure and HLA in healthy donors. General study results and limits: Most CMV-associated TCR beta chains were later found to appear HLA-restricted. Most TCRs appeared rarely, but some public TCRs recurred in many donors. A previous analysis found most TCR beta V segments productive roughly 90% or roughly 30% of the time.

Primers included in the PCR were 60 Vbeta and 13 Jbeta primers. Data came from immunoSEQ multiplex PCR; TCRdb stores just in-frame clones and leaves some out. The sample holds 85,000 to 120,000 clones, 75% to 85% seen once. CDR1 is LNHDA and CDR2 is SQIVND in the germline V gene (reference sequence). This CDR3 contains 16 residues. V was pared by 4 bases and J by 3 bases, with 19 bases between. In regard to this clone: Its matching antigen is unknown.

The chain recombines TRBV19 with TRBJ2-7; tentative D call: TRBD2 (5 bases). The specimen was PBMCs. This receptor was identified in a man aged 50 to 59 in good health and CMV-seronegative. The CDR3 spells CASSTKAGREGYEQYF. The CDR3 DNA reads TGTGCCAGTAGTACCAAGGCCGGACGGGAAGGCTACGAGCAGTACTTC.